This T cell receptor beta chain was sequenced in a study of blood T cells in healthy people across ages. Primers used in a second PCR of roughly 7 to 12 cycles were a sample-barcoded 5' primer and a J-beta primer mix. Tagging of each cDNA molecule was performed by a template-switch adaptor with 12 random nucleotides. Any given sample supplied a minimum of 3 million CDR3-containing paired-end reads. One entry per CDR3 protein results from TCRdb running MiXCR on the 5' RACE reads. Of approximately 810,000 distinct CDR3 sequences in the sample, around 30% are singletons; the top ten hold 17%. J lost 8 bases, V lost 1 base, and 4 bases had no gene match. The germline gives CDR1 SGHTA, CDR2 FQGNSA. The CDR3 consists of 16 residues. Overall study findings and caveats: Samples with more naive T cells showed higher observed beta diversity. Age advanced and TCR beta diversity per million T cells fell, roughly linearly.

In its sample, this clonotype was seen many times. Its matching antigen is unknown. The specimen was blood. The receptor's source is an elderly woman in good health. The rearrangement uses TRBV7-2 and TRBJ2-1; the match to TRBD2 covers 14 bases. The CDR3 nucleotides read TGTGCCAGCAGCTTAGACGGGACTAGCGGGGGTTATGAGCAGTTCTTC. This translates into CASSLDGTSGGYEQFF.